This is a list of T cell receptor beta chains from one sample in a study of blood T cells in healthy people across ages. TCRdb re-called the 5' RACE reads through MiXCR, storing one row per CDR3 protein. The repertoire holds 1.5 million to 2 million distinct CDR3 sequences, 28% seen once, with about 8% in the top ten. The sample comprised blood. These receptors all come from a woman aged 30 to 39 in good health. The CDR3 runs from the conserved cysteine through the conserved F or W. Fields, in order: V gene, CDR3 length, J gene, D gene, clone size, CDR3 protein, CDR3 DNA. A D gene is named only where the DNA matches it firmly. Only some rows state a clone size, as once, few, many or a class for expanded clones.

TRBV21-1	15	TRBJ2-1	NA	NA	CASGRGTVVYNEQFF	TGTGCCAGCGGCCGAGGGACTGTGGTCTACAATGAGCAGTTCTTC
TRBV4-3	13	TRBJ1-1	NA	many	CASSQGLDTEAFF	TGCGCCAGCAGCCAAGGCCTGGACACTGAAGCTTTCTTT
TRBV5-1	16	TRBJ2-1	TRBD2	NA	CASSLGGSGGNNEQFF	TGCGCCAGCAGCTTGGGAGGTAGCGGGGGCAACAATGAGCAGTTCTTC
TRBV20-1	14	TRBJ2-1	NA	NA	CSAVARPRWGEQFF	TGCAGTGCGGTTGCGAGGCCTAGATGGGGTGAGCAGTTCTTC
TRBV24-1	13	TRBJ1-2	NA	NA	CATSEAGGYGYTF	TGTGCCACCAGTGAGGCAGGAGGCTATGGCTACACCTTC
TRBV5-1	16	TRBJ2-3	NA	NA	CASSPRPPSSTDTQYF	TGCGCCAGCAGCCCTCGTCCTCCCTCTAGCACAGATACGCAGTATTTT
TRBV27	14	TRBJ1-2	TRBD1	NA	CASSRRDRDYGYTF	TGTGCCAGCAGCCGACGGGACAGGGATTATGGCTACACCTTC
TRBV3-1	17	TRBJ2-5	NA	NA	CASSRYPLSGSQETQYF	TGTGCCAGCAGCCGCTACCCACTCAGCGGGTCTCAAGAGACCCAGTACTTC
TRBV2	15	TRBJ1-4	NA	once	CASRDQGATNEKLFF	TGTGCCAGCAGGGACCAGGGCGCAACTAATGAAAAACTGTTTTTT
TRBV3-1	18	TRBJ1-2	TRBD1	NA	CASRAKRRGAGGDYGYTF	TGTGCCAGCAGAGCCAAGAGAAGGGGGGCAGGGGGAGACTATGGCTACACCTTC
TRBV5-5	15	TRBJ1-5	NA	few	CASSLAMGGHQPQHF	TGTGCCAGCAGCTTGGCCATGGGCGGGCATCAGCCCCAGCATTTT
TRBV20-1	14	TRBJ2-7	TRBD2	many	CSASGLAGTYEQYF	TGCAGTGCTTCGGGACTAGCGGGTACCTACGAGCAGTACTTC
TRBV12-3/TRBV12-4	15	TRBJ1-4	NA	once	CASSPGGAGNEKLVF	TGTGCCAGCAGTCCCGGTGGGGCTGGTAATGAAAAACTGGTTTTT
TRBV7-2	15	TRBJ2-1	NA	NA	CASSSTMGLYNEQFF	TGTGCCAGCAGCTCCACAATGGGACTGTACAATGAGCAGTTCTTC
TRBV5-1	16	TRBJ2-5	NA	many	CASRLLIAEPEETQYF	TGCGCCAGCAGGTTGCTAATCGCGGAGCCGGAAGAGACCCAGTACTTC
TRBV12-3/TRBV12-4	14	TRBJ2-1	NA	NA	CASSSGHPDNERFF	TGTGCCAGCAGTTCGGGACACCCAGACAATGAGCGGTTCTTC
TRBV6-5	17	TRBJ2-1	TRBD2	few	CASSYSILAGDGNEQFF	TGTGCCAGCAGTTACTCCATCCTAGCGGGAGACGGCAATGAGCAGTTCTTC
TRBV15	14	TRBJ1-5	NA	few	CATSRDRSPSAQHF	TGTGCCACCAGCAGAGATCGGAGTCCCTCGGCCCAGCATTTT
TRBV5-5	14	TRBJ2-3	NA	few	CASSLYPGSDTQYF	TGTGCCAGCAGCTTGTACCCGGGATCAGATACGCAGTATTTT
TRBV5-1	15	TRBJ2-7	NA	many	CASSSVTGAVYEQYF	TGCGCCAGCAGTAGTGTAACGGGGGCCGTCTACGAGCAGTACTTC
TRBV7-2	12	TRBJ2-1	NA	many	CASRGSVDEQFF	TGTGCCAGCAGGGGGAGCGTGGATGAGCAGTTCTTC
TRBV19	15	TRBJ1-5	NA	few	CASSPGWAGDQPQHF	TGTGCCAGTAGCCCAGGGTGGGCGGGGGATCAGCCCCAGCATTTT
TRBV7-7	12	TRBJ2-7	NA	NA	CASLGMGDEQYF	TGTGCCAGCTTAGGAATGGGGGACGAGCAGTACTTC
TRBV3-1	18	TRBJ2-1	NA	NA	CASSQDPAGPSSYNEQFF	TGTGCCAGCAGCCAAGATCCAGCTGGGCCTAGCTCCTACAATGAGCAGTTCTTC
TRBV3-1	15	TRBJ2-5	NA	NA	CASSQVGGSQETQYF	TGTGCCAGCAGCCAAGTTGGGGGGAGTCAAGAGACCCAGTACTTC
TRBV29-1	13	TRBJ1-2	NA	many	CSVAAAGNYGYTF	TGCAGCGTTGCGGCGGCGGGGAACTATGGCTACACCTTC
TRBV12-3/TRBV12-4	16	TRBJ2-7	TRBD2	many	CASSSLPSGASYEQYF	TGTGCCAGCAGTTCCCTTCCTAGCGGGGCTTCCTACGAGCAGTACTTC
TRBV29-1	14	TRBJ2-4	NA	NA	CSVERQLAKNIQYF	TGCAGCGTTGAACGACAGTTAGCCAAAAACATTCAGTACTTC
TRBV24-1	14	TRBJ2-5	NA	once	CAISDFTNQETQYF	TGTGCCATCAGTGACTTTACTAACCAAGAGACCCAGTACTTC
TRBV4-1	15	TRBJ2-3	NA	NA	CANSQVGVSTDTQYF	TGCGCCAACAGCCAAGTGGGAGTTAGCACAGATACGCAGTATTTT
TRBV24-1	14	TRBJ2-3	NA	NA	CATSDLAGTDTQYF	TGTGCCACCAGTGATTTAGCTGGGACGGATACGCAGTATTTT
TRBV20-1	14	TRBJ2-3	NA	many	CSARGWGGTDTQYF	TGCAGTGCTAGGGGGTGGGGAGGTACAGATACGCAGTATTTT
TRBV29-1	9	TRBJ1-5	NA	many	CSDDTGQHF	TGCAGCGATGACACGGGCCAGCATTTT
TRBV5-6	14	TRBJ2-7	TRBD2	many	CASSLRGGLFEQYF	TGTGCCAGCAGCTTGAGGGGAGGGTTGTTCGAGCAGTACTTC
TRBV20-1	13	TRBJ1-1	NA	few	CSGGNVGLTEAFF	TGCAGTGGGGGCAATGTGGGATTGACTGAAGCTTTCTTT
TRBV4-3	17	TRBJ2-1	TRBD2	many	CASSQEFQLAGGDEQFF	TGCGCCAGCAGCCAAGAATTTCAGCTAGCGGGAGGGGATGAGCAGTTCTTC
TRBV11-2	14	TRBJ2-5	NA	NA	CASSLGWGAYEQCF	TGTGCCAGCAGCTTGGGGTGGGGTGCCTACGAGCAGTGCTTC
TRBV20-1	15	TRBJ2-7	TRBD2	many	CSAQPGLAGNYEQYF	TGCAGTGCCCAACCGGGACTAGCGGGGAACTACGAGCAGTACTTC
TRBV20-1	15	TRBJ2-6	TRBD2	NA	CSARGGFPGANVLTF	TGCAGTGCTAGGGGGGGGTTCCCTGGGGCCAACGTCCTGACTTTC
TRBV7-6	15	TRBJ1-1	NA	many	CASSPGGQGLTEAFF	TGTGCCAGCAGCCCTGGGGGGCAAGGGCTCACTGAAGCTTTCTTT
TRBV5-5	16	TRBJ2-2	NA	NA	CASSFSGAGNTGELFF	TGTGCCAGCAGCTTCTCGGGGGCAGGGAACACCGGGGAGCTGTTTTTT
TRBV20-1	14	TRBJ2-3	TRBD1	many	CSVPGTGTSDTQYF	TGCAGTGTTCCCGGGACAGGGACTTCGGATACGCAGTATTTT
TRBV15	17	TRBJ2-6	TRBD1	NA	CATSIGQGISGADVLTF	TGTGCCACCAGCATAGGACAGGGGATCTCTGGGGCCGACGTCCTGACTTTC
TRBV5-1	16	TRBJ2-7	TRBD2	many	CASSSRTSGSVYEQYF	TGCGCCAGCAGTTCTCGGACTAGCGGGAGTGTCTACGAGCAGTACTTC
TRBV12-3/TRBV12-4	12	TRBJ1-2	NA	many	CASSTRVSGYTF	TGTGCCAGCAGTACCAGGGTTAGCGGCTACACCTTC
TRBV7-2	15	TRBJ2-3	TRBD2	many	CASSPSGTSTDTQYF	TGTGCCAGCAGTCCGAGCGGGACGAGCACAGATACGCAGTATTTT
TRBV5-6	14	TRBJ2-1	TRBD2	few	CASSLVAGDNEQFF	TGTGCCAGCAGCTTGGTAGCGGGGGACAATGAGCAGTTCTTC
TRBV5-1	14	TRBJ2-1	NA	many	CASSKLQGSNEQFF	TGCGCCAGCAGCAAATTACAGGGTTCGAATGAGCAGTTCTTC
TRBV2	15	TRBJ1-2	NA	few	CASSEALESVGGYTF	TGTGCCAGCAGTGAAGCGCTTGAGTCGGTGGGCGGCTACACCTTC
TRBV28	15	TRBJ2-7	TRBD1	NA	CASSSAGTGGSEQYF	TGTGCCAGCAGTTCGGCCGGGACAGGGGGCAGCGAGCAGTACTTC
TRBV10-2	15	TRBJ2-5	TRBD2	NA	CARGLAGGLKETQYF	TGCGCCAGGGGTCTCGCGGGGGGCCTAAAAGAGACCCAGTACTTC
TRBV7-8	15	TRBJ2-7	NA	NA	CASSHLNTGPDEQYF	TGTGCCAGCAGCCATCTTAATACAGGACCCGACGAGCAGTACTTC
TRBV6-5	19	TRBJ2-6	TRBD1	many	CASSLHARDSFSGANVLTF	TGTGCCAGCAGTCTACATGCCCGGGACAGCTTCTCTGGGGCCAACGTCCTGACTTTC
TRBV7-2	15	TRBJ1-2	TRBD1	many	CASSLTPQGANGYTF	TGTGCCAGCAGCTTGACCCCCCAGGGGGCTAATGGCTACACCTTC
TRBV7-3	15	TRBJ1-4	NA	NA	CASSAGSSKNEKRFF	TGTGCCAGCAGCGCCGGATCCAGCAAGAATGAAAAACGGTTTTTT